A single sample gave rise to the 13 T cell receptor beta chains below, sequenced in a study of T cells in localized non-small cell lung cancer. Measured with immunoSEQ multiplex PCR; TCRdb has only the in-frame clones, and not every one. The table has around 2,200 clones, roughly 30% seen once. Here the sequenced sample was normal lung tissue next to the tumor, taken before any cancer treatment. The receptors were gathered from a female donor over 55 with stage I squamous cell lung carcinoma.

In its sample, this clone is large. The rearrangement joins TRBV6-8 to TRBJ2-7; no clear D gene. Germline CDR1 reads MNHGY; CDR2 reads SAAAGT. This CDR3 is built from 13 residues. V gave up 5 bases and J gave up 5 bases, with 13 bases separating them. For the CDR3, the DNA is TGTGCCAGCAGTCGGTCCATGGGCGACGAGCAGTACTTC. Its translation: CASSRSMGDEQYF.

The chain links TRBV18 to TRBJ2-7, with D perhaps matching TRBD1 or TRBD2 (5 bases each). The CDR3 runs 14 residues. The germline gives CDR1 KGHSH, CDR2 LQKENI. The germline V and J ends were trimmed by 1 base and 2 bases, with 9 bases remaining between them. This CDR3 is CASSPQGTPYEQYF. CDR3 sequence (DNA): TGTGCCAGCTCACCACAAGGGACCCCCTACGAGCAGTACTTC.

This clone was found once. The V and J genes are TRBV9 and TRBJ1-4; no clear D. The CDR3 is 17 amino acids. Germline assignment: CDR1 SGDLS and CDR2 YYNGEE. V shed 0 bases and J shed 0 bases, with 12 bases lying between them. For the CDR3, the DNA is TGTGCCAGCAGCGTAGAGAACGGACTCCCAACTAATGAAAAACTGTTTTTT. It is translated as CASSVENGLPTNEKLFF.

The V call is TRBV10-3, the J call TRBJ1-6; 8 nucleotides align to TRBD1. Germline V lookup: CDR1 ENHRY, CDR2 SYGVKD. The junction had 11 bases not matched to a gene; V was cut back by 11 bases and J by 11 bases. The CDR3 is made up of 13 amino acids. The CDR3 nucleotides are TGTGCCTGCTACCGGGACAGGATGACACCCCTCCACTTT. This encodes CACYRDRMTPLHF.

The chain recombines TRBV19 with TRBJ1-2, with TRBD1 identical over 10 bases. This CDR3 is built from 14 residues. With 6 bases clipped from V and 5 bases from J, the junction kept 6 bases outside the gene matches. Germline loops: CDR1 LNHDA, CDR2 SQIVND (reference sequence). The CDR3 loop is CASRRTGGLYGYTF. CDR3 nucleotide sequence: TGTGCCAGTAGGAGGACAGGGGGGCTTTATGGCTACACCTTC.

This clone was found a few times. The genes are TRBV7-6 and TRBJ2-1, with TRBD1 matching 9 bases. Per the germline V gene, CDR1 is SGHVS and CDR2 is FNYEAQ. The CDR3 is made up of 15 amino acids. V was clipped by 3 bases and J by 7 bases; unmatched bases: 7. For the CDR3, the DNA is TGTGCCAGCAGCTTTCTAGGACAGGGGAGGAATGAGCAGTTCTTC. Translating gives CASSFLGQGRNEQFF.

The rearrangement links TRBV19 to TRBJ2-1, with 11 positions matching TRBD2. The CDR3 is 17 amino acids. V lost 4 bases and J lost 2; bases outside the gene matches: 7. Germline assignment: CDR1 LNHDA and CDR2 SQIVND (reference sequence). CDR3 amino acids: CASSSPRLAGTYNEQFF. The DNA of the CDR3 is TGTGCCAGTAGTAGCCCCCGACTAGCGGGAACCTACAATGAGCAGTTCTTC.

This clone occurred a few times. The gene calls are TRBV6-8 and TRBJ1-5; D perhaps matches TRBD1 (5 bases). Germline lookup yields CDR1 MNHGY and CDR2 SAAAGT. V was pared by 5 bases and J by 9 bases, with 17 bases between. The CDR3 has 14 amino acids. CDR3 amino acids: CASSGTMGGMPQHF. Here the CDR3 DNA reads TGTGCCAGCAGTGGAACCATGGGGGGGATGCCCCAGCATTTT.

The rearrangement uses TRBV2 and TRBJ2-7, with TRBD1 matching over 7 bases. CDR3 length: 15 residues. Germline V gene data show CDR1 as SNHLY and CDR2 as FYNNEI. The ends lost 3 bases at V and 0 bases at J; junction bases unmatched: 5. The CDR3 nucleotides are TGTGCCAGCAGTGATCCCGGGACAGCCTCCTACGAGCAGTACTTC. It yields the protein CASSDPGTASYEQYF.

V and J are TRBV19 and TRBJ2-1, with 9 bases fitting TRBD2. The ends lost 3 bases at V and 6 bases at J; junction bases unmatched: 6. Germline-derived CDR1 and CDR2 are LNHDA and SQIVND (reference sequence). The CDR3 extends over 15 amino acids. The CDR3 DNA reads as TGTGCCAGTAGTATTTGGGGACTAGCCGGCAATGAGCAGTTCTTC. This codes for CASSIWGLAGNEQFF.

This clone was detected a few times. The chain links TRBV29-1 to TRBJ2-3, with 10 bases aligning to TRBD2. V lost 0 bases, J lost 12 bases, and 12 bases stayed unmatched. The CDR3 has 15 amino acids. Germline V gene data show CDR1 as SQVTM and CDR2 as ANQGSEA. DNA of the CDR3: TGCAGCGTTGAAGAGTGGGTCGAGCGGGGGGGGATCCAGTATTTT. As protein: CSVEEWVERGGIQYF.

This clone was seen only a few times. The CDR3 here is CASSLGGQGSLMNTEAFF. DNA of the CDR3: TGCGCCAGCAGCTTGGGGGGACAGGGGAGTCTCATGAACACTGAAGCTTTCTTT. The chain links TRBV5-1 to TRBJ1-1; 10 bases match TRBD1. The trim removed 0 bases at V and 0 bases at J, leaving 8 bases unmatched. This CDR3 is 18 amino acids long. Germline-derived CDR1 and CDR2 are SGHRS and YFSETQ.

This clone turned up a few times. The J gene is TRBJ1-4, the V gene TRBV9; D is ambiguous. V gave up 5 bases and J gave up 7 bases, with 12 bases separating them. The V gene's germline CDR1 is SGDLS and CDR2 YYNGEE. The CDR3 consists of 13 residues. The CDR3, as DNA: TGTGCCAGCAGTCCTGTCATGAGTGAAAAACTGTTTTTT. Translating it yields CASSPVMSEKLFF.